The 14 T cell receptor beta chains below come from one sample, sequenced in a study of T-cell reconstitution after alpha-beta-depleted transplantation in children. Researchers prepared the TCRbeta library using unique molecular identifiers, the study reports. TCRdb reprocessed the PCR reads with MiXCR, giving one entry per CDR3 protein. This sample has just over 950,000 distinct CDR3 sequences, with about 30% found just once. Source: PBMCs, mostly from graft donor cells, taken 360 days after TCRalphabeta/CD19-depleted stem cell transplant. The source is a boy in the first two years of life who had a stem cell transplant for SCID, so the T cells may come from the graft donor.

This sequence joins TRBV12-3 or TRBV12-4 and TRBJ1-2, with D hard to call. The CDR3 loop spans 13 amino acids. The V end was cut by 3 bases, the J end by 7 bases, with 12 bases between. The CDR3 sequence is CASSFWVGAGYTF. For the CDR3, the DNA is TGTGCCAGCAGTTTTTGGGTGGGAGCTGGCTACACCTTC.

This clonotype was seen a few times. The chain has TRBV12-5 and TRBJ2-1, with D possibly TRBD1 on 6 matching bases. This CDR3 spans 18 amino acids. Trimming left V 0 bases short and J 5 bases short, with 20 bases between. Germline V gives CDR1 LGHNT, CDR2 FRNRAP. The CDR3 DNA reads TGTGCTAGTGGTTTGGTCCCATCCCCTACGGGGACACACAATGAGCAGTTCTTC. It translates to CASGLVPSPTGTHNEQFF. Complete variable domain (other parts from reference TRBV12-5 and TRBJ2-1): DARVTQTPRHKVTEMGQEVTMRCQPILGHNTVFWYRQTMMQGLELLAYFRNRAPLDDSGMPKDRFSAEMPDATLATLKIQPSEPRDSAVYFCASGLVPSPTGTHNEQFFGPGTRLTVL.

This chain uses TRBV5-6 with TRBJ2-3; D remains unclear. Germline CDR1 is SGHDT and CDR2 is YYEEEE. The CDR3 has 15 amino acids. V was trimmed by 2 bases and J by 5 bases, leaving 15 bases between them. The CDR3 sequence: CASSFGILLGDTQYF. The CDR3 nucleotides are TGTGCCAGCAGCTTTGGGATCCTCCTAGGAGATACGCAGTATTTT.

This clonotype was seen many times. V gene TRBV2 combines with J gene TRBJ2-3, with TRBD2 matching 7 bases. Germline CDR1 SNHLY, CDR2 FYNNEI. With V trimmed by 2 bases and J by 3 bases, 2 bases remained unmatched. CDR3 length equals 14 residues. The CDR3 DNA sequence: TGTGCCAGCAGTGAACTAGCGGAGACAGATACGCAGTATTTT. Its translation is CASSELAETDTQYF.

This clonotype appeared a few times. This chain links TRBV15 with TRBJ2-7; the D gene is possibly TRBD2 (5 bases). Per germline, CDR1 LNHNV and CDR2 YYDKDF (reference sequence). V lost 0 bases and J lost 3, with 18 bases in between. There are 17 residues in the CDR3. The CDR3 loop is CATSRDPPLTRGYEQYF. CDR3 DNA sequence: TGTGCCACCAGCAGAGATCCCCCACTAACTAGAGGCTACGAGCAGTACTTC. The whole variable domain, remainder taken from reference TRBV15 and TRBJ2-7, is DAMVIQNPRYQVTQFGKPVTLSCSQTLNHNVMYWYQQKSSQAPKLLFHYYDKDFNNEADTPDNFQSRRPNTSFCFLDIRSPGLGDTAMYLCATSRDPPLTRGYEQYFGPGTRLTVT.

The CDR3 here is CASSQDAGGKAGNTIYF. The CDR3 bases are TGCGCCAGCAGCCAAGATGCCGGGGGTAAAGCTGGAAACACCATATATTTT. The gene calls are TRBV4-1 and TRBJ1-3; maybe TRBD1 (5 bases). CDR3 size: 17 residues. Trimming cost V 0 bases and J 2 bases, with 14 bases left between them. The germline V gene encodes CDR1 MGHRA and CDR2 YSYEKL.

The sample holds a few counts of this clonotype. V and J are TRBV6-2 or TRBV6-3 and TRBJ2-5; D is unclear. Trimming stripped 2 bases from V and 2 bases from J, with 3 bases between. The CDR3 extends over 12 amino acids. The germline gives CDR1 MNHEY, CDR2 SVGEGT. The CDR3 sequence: CASSYRQETQYF. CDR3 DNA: TGTGCCAGCAGTTACCGTCAAGAGACCCAGTACTTC.

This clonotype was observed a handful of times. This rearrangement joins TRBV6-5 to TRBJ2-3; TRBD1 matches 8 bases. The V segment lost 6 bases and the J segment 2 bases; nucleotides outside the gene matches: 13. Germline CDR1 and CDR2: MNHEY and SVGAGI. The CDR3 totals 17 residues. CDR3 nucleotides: TGTGCCAGCAGCCACTCAGGGGGCTCCCACACCACAGATACGCAGTATTTT. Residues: CASSHSGGSHTTDTQYF.

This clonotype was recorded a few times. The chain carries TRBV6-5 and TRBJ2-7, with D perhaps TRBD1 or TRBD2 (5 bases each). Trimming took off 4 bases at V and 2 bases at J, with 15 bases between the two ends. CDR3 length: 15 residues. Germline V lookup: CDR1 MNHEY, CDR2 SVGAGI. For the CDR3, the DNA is TGTGCCAGCAGTTTTGAGGGGCTTAAGACCTACGAGCAGTACTTC. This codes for CASSFEGLKTYEQYF.

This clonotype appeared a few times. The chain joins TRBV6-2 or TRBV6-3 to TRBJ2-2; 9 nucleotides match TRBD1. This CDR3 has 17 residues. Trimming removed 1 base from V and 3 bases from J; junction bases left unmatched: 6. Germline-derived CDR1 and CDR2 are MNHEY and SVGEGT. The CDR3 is CASSYYPGQGHTGELFF. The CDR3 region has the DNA TGTGCCAGCAGTTACTATCCGGGACAGGGCCACACCGGGGAGCTGTTTTTT.

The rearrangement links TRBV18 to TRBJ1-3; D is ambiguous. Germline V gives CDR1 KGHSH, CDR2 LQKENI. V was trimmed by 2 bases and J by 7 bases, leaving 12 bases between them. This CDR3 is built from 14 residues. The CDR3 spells CASSPNSDPNTIYF. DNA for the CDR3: TGTGCCAGCTCACCAAACAGTGACCCGAACACCATATATTTT.

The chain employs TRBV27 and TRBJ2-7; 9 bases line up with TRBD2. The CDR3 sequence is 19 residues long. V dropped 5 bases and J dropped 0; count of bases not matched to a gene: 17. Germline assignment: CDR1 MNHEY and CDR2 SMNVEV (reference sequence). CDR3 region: CASSVRGAAGGYYSYEQYF. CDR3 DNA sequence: TGTGCCAGCAGTGTCAGAGGGGCAGCGGGGGGCTATTACTCCTACGAGCAGTACTTC.

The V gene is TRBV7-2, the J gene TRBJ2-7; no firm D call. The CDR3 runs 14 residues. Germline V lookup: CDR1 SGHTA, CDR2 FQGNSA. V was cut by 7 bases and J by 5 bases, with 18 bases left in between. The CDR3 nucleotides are TGTGCCAGCATGGCGGCAGGCTTCCTTGACGAGCAGTACTTC. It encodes CASMAAGFLDEQYF.

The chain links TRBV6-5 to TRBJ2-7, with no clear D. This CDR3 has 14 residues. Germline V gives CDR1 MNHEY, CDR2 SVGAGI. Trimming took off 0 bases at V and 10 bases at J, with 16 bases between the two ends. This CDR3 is CASSYSASKAVQYF. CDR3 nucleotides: TGTGCCAGCAGTTACTCGGCCTCCAAAGCCGTCCAGTACTTC.